This entry is about one T cell receptor (beta chain). Antigen specificity is unknown. The CDR3 has 14 amino acids. CDR1 is LNHDA, CDR2 SQIVND, per germline (reference sequence). V lost 5 bases to trimming and J lost 7 bases; unmatched junction nucleotides: 8. The sample originates from a study of cytomegalovirus exposure and HLA in healthy donors. Clones were read by immunoSEQ multiplex PCR, and TCRdb kept only the in-frame ones, dropping some. In the table there are 150,000 to 200,000 clones, around 92% of which are singletons. Study-level findings and limits: Most observed TCR sequences were rare, whereas some public TCRs were detected in many donors. There were fewer than 200 TCR beta chains listed as cytomegalovirus-associated.

V usage is TRBV19 and J usage is TRBJ1-5; TRBD1 aligns across 7 bases. Sequenced input: PBMCs. The clonotype was recovered from a woman aged 18-29 years in good health and CMV-seropositive. CDR3 DNA: TGTGCCAGTAGTTCCAGACAGGGCTGGCAGCCCCAGCATTTT. Translated: CASSSRQGWQPQHF.